This entry lists 13 T cell receptor beta chains sequenced from one sample in a study of post-analysis software for immune sequencing data. Study-wide points: TRBV segments more frequent in patients than in controls numbered roughly 5 and included TRBV5-6, TRBV5-1 and TRBV20-1.

The antigens of these receptors remain unknown. Presence of unique molecular identifiers characterized the TCR beta cDNA libraries. MiXCR, run by TCRdb on the PCR reads, gives a single entry per CDR3 protein. The sample has approximately 630,000 distinct CDR3 sequences; roughly three fifths are singletons. Material for sequencing was blood. The receptors shown here come from a girl aged 2-15 years with multiple sclerosis.

V and J are TRBV7-2 and TRBJ2-1, with 7 bases matching TRBD2. This CDR3 has 16 amino acids. V dropped 1 base and J dropped 3; count of bases not matched to a gene: 6. Germline V gene data show CDR1 as SGHTA and CDR2 as FQGNSA. The CDR3 bases are TGTGCCAGCAGCTTAGTCGGGGGGAGAAACTACAATGAGCAGTTCTTC. This gives the protein CASSLVGGRNYNEQFF.

This clonotype has only a few counts. The rearrangement joins TRBV24-1 to TRBJ1-2; D is perhaps TRBD1 (5 bases). CDR3 size: 14 residues. Trimming left V 3 bases short and J 6 bases short, with 13 bases between. Germline CDR1 reads KGHDR; CDR2 reads SFDVKD. The CDR3 loop is CATSDRAGRNGYTF. In nucleotides, the CDR3 is TGTGCCACCAGTGATAGGGCAGGGAGGAATGGCTACACCTTC.

The chain uses TRBV3-1 and TRBJ2-7; D might be TRBD2 (5 bases). CDR1 LGHDT and CDR2 YNNKEL come from the germline V gene (reference sequence). This CDR3 has 14 amino acids. Trimming pared 3 bases from V and 2 bases from J, leaving 11 bases between. Written as DNA, the CDR3 is TGTGCCAGCAGCCACCCGGGGAGTACCTACGAGCAGTACTTC. Translated: CASSHPGSTYEQYF.

The V gene is TRBV12-5, the J gene TRBJ2-7, with 9 nucleotides matching TRBD1. The CDR3 is made up of 17 amino acids. The V and J ends lost 5 bases and 0 bases, in that order; junction bases with no gene match: 11. The V gene's germline CDR1 is LGHNT and CDR2 FRNRAP. The CDR3 region has the DNA TGTGCTAGTGGTCCCCGGACAGGGGCCCCCTACTCCTACGAGCAGTACTTC. Translating gives CASGPRTGAPYSYEQYF.

This clonotype was seen repeatedly, ten times or more. The genes are TRBV6-5 and TRBJ2-7; no clear D. Germline CDR1 reads MNHEY; CDR2 reads SVGAGI. V shed 0 bases and J shed 12 bases, with 9 bases lying between them. This CDR3 is 11 amino acids long. CDR3 region: CASSYSGRPYF. DNA for the CDR3: TGTGCCAGCAGTTACTCCGGTAGACCGTACTTC.

V usage is TRBV5-1 and J usage is TRBJ2-5, with a possible D match to TRBD1 (5 bases). The last part of the DNA fits TRBJ2-7 better; the J call may be wrong. Germline V lookup: CDR1 SGHRS, CDR2 YFSETQ. The CDR3 extends over 13 amino acids. The CDR3 protein is CASSLEARDEQYF. The DNA of the CDR3 is TGCGCCAGCAGCTTGGAGGCCAGGGACGAGCAGTACTTC.

The gene calls are TRBV14 and TRBJ2-7; TRBD1 aligns across 7 bases. CDR3 length: 15 amino acids. J was trimmed by 0 bases and V by 4 bases; bases with no gene match: 6. CDR1 and CDR2 from the germline V gene are SGHDN and FVKESK. Here the CDR3 reads CASSRQTGSSYEQYF. For the CDR3, the DNA is TGTGCCAGCAGCCGCCAGACAGGGAGCTCCTACGAGCAGTACTTC.

The chain has TRBV7-2 and TRBJ2-1; D unresolved. Per germline, CDR1 SGHTA and CDR2 FQGNSA. Trimming pared 2 bases from V and 9 bases from J, leaving 8 bases between. This CDR3 contains 12 residues. CDR3 protein: CASSLSLVEQFF. The CDR3 bases are TGTGCCAGCAGCTTATCTCTGGTTGAGCAGTTCTTC. Full variable domain (outside the CDR3, taken from reference TRBV7-2 and TRBJ2-1): GAGVSQSPSNKVTEKGKDVELRCDPISGHTALYWYRQSLGQGLEFLIYFQGNSAPDKSGLPSDRFSAERTGGSVSTLTIQRTQQEDSAVYLCASSLSLVEQFFGPGTRLTVL.

This chain uses TRBV6-2 or TRBV6-3 with TRBJ2-7; D is ambiguous. The CDR3 sequence is 15 residues long. CDR1 and CDR2 from the germline V gene are MNHEY and SVGEGT. Trimming left V 6 bases short and J 3 bases short, with 18 bases between. Here the CDR3 reads CASSFPQIPGYEQYF. CDR3 coding DNA: TGTGCCAGCAGCTTTCCGCAGATTCCGGGCTACGAGCAGTACTTC.

In its sample, this clonotype was seen a few times. This chain links TRBV29-1 with TRBJ2-5, with D perhaps TRBD1 (6 bases). Deletions cut 4 bases from V and 5 bases from J, with 14 bases between. Germline V gene lookup returns CDR1 SQVTM and CDR2 ANQGSEA. CDR3 size: 13 residues. The CDR3 nucleotides are TGCAGCGTTGCTCAGGGGCTGGGGGAGACCCAGTACTTC. Its protein is CSVAQGLGETQYF.

Remarks on this clonotype: Lacking the conserved final phenylalanine or tryptophan, this CDR3 likely reflects a read error. The rearrangement joins TRBV5-1 to TRBJ1-1; D is perhaps TRBD1 (5 bases). Per the germline V gene, CDR1 is SGHRS and CDR2 is YFSETQ. The CDR3 totals 15 residues. V dropped 0 bases and J dropped 4 bases, with 13 bases sitting between them. The CDR3 loop reads CASSLAGGGSTEAFC. CDR3 DNA: TGCGCCAGCAGCTTGGCCGGGGGTGGAAGCACTGAAGCTTTCTGT.

As regards this clonotype: Germline and junction disagree at one end, which may indicate a read error. The chain recombines TRBV20-1 with TRBJ2-7, with TRBD2 matching 11 bases. Germline lookup yields CDR1 DFQATT and CDR2 SNEGSKA (reference sequence). The length of the CDR3 is 15 residues. CDR3: CSTRGTSGSRYEQYF. As DNA, the CDR3 is TGCAGTACTAGAGGCACTAGCGGGAGTAGGTACGAGCAGTACTTC.

This clonotype was recorded a few times. The rearrangement joins TRBV10-3 to TRBJ2-1, with D perhaps matching TRBD2 (6 bases). V lost 1 base and J lost 8, with 21 bases in between. The length of the CDR3 is 17 residues. Germline CDR1 reads ENHRY; CDR2 reads SYGVKD. The CDR3 region is CAISEWPSESSNDEQFF. The CDR3 DNA follows: TGTGCCATCAGTGAGTGGCCTAGCGAATCGAGCAACGATGAGCAGTTCTTC.